This T cell receptor beta chain stems from a study of blood T cell repertoires in COVID-19. Study-wide context: The study drew acute and convalescent COVID-19 samples from the United States, Italy and Spain. From T cells, B-cell-depleted T cells, or PBMCs came the material, which was cDNA or gDNA.

Per germline, CDR1 MDHEN and CDR2 SYDVKM. The CDR3 extends over 13 amino acids. Trimming shortened V by 8 bases and J by 2 bases, and 10 bases separated the two germline ends. Study processing details: By means of reference gene primer amplification, nucleated cell counts were estimated. Sequencing used immunoSEQ multiplex PCR; TCRdb keeps in-frame clones, though not all of them. For V, J and clone size, that table is used; D and trimming come from the DNA. Counted here are approximately 100,000 clones, around 80% occurring once; the ten biggest clones make up 6.5% to 10%. Sequencing was done on a sample of peripheral blood. This clonotype was sampled from a woman at least 80 years old with active or convalescent COVID-19. This rearrangement joins TRBV28 to TRBJ1-3; possible D gene TRBD1, 6 bases. The CDR3: CASRGGAGNTIYF. The CDR3 coding sequence is TGTGCCAGCCGAGGGGGGGCTGGAAACACCATATATTTT.